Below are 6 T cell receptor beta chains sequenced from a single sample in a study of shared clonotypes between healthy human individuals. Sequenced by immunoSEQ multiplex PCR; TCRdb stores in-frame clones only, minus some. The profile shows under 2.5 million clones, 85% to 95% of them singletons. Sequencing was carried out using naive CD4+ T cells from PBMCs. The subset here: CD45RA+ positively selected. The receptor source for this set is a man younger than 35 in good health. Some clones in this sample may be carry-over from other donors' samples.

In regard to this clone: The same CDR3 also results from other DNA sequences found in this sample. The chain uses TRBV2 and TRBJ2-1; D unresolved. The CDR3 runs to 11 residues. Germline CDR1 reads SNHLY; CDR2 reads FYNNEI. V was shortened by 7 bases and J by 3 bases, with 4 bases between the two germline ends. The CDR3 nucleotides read TGTGCCAGCACAGTCTACAATGAGCAGTTCTTC. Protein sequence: CASTVYNEQFF.

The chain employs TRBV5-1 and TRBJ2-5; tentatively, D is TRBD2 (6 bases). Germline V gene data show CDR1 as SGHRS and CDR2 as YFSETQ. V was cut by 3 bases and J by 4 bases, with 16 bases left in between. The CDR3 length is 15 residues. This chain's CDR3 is CASSSSGVGVETQYF. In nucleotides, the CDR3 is TGCGCCAGCAGCTCTTCGGGAGTGGGTGTAGAGACCCAGTACTTC. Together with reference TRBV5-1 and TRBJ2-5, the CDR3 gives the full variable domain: KAGVTQTPRYLIKTRGQQVTLSCSPISGHRSVSWYQQTPGQGLQFLFEYFSETQRNKGNFPGRFSGRQFSNSRSEMNVSTLELGDSALYLCASSSSGVGVETQYFGPGTRLLVL.

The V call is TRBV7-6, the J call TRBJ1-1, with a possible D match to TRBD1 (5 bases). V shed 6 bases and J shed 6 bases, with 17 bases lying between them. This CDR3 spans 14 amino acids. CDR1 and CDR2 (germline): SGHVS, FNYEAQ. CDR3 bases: TGTGCCAGCAGTCCAGGGTCTATAAACGCTGAAGCTTTCTTT. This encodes CASSPGSINAEAFF.

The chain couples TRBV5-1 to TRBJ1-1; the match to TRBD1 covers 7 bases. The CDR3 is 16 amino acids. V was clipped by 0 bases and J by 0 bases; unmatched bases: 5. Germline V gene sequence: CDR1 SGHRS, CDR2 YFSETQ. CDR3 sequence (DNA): TGCGCCAGCAGCTTGGTTACAGGGGTCATGAACACTGAAGCTTTCTTT. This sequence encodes CASSLVTGVMNTEAFF.

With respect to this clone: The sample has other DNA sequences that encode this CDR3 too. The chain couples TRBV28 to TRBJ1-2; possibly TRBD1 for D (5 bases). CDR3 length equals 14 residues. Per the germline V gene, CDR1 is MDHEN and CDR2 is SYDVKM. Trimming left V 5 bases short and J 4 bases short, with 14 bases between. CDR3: CASSGSGSTYGYTF. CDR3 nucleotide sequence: TGTGCCAGCAGTGGGTCAGGGTCAACCTATGGCTACACCTTC.

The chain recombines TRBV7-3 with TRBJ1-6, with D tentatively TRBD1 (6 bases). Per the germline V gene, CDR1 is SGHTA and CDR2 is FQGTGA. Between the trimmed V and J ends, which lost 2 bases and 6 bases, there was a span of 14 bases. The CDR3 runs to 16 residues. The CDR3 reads CASSLHAGVGNSPLHF. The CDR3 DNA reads TGTGCCAGCAGCTTACACGCAGGGGTCGGTAATTCACCCCTCCACTTT.